This T cell receptor (beta chain) emerged from a study of cytomegalovirus exposure and HLA in healthy donors. As for the study in general: The same platform used for the approximately 700 first-cohort repertoires was also used for the 120 or so validation repertoires, as a later analysis reported.

Per germline, CDR1 SGHVS and CDR2 FNYEAQ. J lost 6 bases, V lost 5 bases, and 4 bases had no gene match. This CDR3 contains 15 residues. Clones were read by immunoSEQ multiplex PCR, and TCRdb kept only the in-frame ones, dropping some. The sample includes 150,000 to 200,000 clones, about 90% of them seen just once. The V and J genes are TRBV7-6 and TRBJ2-2; 12 nucleotides match TRBD2. The sequenced material came from PBMCs. The TCR originated in a woman between 18 and 29 years old in good health and CMV-seropositive. The CDR3 loop reads CASSALAGGAGELFF. As DNA, the CDR3 is TGTGCCAGCAGCGCTCTAGCGGGAGGGGCCGGGGAGCTGTTTTTT. The full variable domain, completed using reference TRBV7-6 and TRBJ2-2, is GAGVSQSPRYKVTKRGQDVALRCDPISGHVSLYWYRQALGQGPEFLTYFNYEAQQDKSGLPNDRFSAERPEGSISTLTIQRTEQRDSAMYRCASSALAGGAGELFFGEGSRLTVL.